This TCR beta chain is drawn from a study of Ad26.COV2.S vaccination and SARS-CoV-2 variants. Overall study: Participants got Ad26.COV2.S intramuscularly, once or twice 56 days apart.

The CDR3 consists of 18 residues. Germline V gene data show CDR1 as SGHAT and CDR2 as FQNNGV. After removal of 5 bases from V and 1 base from J, the junction contained 10 bases not matched to a gene. Treatment specified: 15 to 20 received Ad26.COV2.S at low or high dose, single or two shots; roughly 5 received placebo; per-sample allocation not given. Repertoires come from day 63 after the first vaccine or placebo injection. The protocol was immunoSEQ multiplex PCR, while the TCRdb copy is restricted to in-frame clones and leaves out a portion. The data contain about 350,000 clones, about 85% of them singletons. A word on this clone: Its antigen remains unknown.

Overall study results and limits: Researchers cautioned that TCR breadth and depth analyses may have underestimated total T cell responses. It was vaccine recipients, not placebo recipients, who had the higher spike-specific TCR breadth. Reportedly, after vaccination the spike-specific CD8+ and CD4+ T cell responses displayed substantial breadth.

The TCR sequence derives from a person between 18 and 65 years old who received the Ad26.COV2.S COVID-19 vaccine or a placebo. The sequenced sample was peripheral blood, obtained in a trial of Ad26.COV2.S vaccine versus placebo. V gene TRBV11-2 combines with J gene TRBJ2-2; 10 bases align to TRBD2. The CDR3 bases are TGTGCCAGCAGCCATTACGCGGTAGCGGGAGGGAACACCGGGGAGCTGTTTTTT. Its protein is CASSHYAVAGGNTGELFF.